This TCR beta chain comes out of a study of Graves' ophthalmopathy and Graves' hyperthyroidism. J lost 5 bases, V lost 0 bases, and 5 bases had no gene match. Germline values: CDR1 LNHNV, CDR2 YYDKDF (reference sequence). CDR3 length: 15 amino acids. This clonotype was detected many times. Beta-chain TCR CDR3 regions were amplified from RNA transcripts. The first-round RT-PCR employed HTBI primers together with the Qiagen OneStep RT-PCR kit. A multiplex PCR was then performed as the second round. In TCRdb, the multiplex PCR reads were re-called with MiXCR into one record per CDR3 protein. This sample has fewer than 350,000 distinct CDR3 sequences, with about 17% found just once.

J is TRBJ1-2 and V is TRBV15, with 8 bases that match TRBD1. The sequence was collected from an adult man with Graves' ophthalmopathy. Material for sequencing was peripheral blood. CDR3 residues: CATSRDRGRGYGYTF. The CDR3, as DNA: TGTGCCACCAGCAGAGACAGGGGGCGCGGGTATGGCTACACCTTC.